The clone carrying this TCR beta chain was found many times. TCRdb analysed the 5' RACE reads with MiXCR anew, one entry per CDR3 protein. The sample shows hundreds of thousands of distinct CDR3 sequences, 21% of them seen only once. CDR3 length equals 16 residues. Germline V lookup: CDR1 MNHNS, CDR2 SASEGT. After removal of 6 bases from V and 9 bases from J, the junction contained 14 bases not matched to a gene. This sample is drawn from a study of identical twins. These data also featured in a second study, about T cells expressing NK-cell markers. Per that study: Of the CD8+ T cell pool in 5 to 7 donors, roughly 1.0-8% was accounted for by dominant NKG2C+ clonotypes.

V gene TRBV6-1 combines with J gene TRBJ1-6; 7 bases agree with TRBD1. The receptor was derived from a woman between 18 and 29 years old in good health. The material sequenced was PBMCs. CDR3 coding DNA: TGTGCCAGCAGAACCCTGACAGGGTCAATGGGTTCACCCCTCCACTTT. Translation: CASRTLTGSMGSPLHF.